This record concerns one T cell receptor beta chain sequence. Its matching antigen is unknown. This specimen belongs to a study of shared clonotypes between healthy human individuals. General study findings and limits: The small donor group covered limited genetic and exposure diversity.

This table comes from immunoSEQ multiplex PCR, and its TCRdb copy is limited to in-frame clones, with some not included. Of approximately 500,000 clones in the sample, 70% to 80% were seen once. Trimming took 7 bases from V and 8 from J, leaving 17 bases between them. Germline lookup yields CDR1 ENHRY and CDR2 SYGVKD. The CDR3 is made up of 13 amino acids. The sample was PBMCs. The chain uses TRBV10-3 and TRBJ1-2, with a weak D call TRBD1 (6 bases). The TCR sequence derives from a woman aged 40 to 55 in good health. Some clones in this sample may be carry-over from other donors' samples. The DNA for the CDR3 is TGTGCCATCACCCCCCAGGACAGCTCGGGCTACACCTTC. Its protein product is CAITPQDSSGYTF.